This is a list of T cell receptor beta chains from one sample in a study of cytomegalovirus exposure and HLA in healthy donors. The repertoire was sequenced with immunoSEQ multiplex PCR; TCRdb's copy has only in-frame clones and lacks some. The data hold tens of thousands of clones, with roughly 84% observed a single time. Sequenced material: PBMCs. Receptors were obtained from a woman under 30 in good health and CMV-seropositive. Both conserved end residues are part of each CDR3. Fields, in order: clone size, V gene, CDR3 protein. Clone size is stated in some rows and not others, as once, few, many or a class when expanded.

NA | TRBV10-3 | CAIKQDRDSPLHF
NA | TRBV7-2 | CASSIGALAALNTGELFF
NA | TRBV5-4 | CASSLSASGGNDEQFF
NA | TRBV27 | CASSLAGGWETQYF
NA | TRBV28 | CASSFSGRNYGYTF
NA | TRBV9 | CASSPRDSNYEQYF
NA | TRBV29-1 | CSVIRGYNTEAFF
few | TRBV18 | CASSSGGYDSYEQYF
NA | TRBV5-6 | CASSRGTGVATEAFF
NA | TRBV4-1 | CASSQTGTGDHEQFF
NA | TRBV4-3 | CASSQLTGGGEKLFF
few | TRBV6-5 | CASSYSRGHEQYF
NA | TRBV7-2 | CASSLGAGAYEQYF
NA | TRBV27 | CASSLGLANEQYF
NA | TRBV4-1 | CASSQEERGNEQFF
NA | TRBV6-1 | CASSDRTGGGNQPQHF
few | TRBV2 | CASINNRDSPQHF
NA | TRBV5-1 | CASSPGQGNSNQPQHF
NA | TRBV10-1 | CATRPEGGEQYF
once | TRBV5-1 | CASSFREIYGYTF
NA | TRBV7-2 | CASSPQVTNEKLFF
NA | TRBV6-4 | CASSEAGEGNEQFF
NA | TRBV18 | CASSPRRGGETQYF
once | TRBV2 | CASSEWRGPDTQYF
once | TRBV13 | CASSLEGGGAPDTQYF
NA | TRBV5-1 | CASSSLITGASTGELFF
NA | TRBV30 | CAWGGARDTQYF
NA | TRBV4-2 | CASSQDPNRGHPQYF
NA | TRBV30 | CAWSVLAGGLGNIQYF
NA | TRBV7-9 | CASSLRGGAVNEQFF
NA | TRBV7-9 | CASSFSGVGNQPQHF
NA | TRBV28 | CASSTPSGLGETQYF
NA | TRBV6-1 | CASSEALGQGGYEQYF
NA | TRBV19 | CASSTWVGGWQPQHF
NA | TRBV28 | CASTTGDLETQYF